These 11 T cell receptor beta chains share one sample of origin, sequenced in a study of T-cell memory formation after mild COVID-19. TCRdb reprocessed the 5' RACE reads with MiXCR, giving one entry per CDR3 protein. The sample shows around 340,000 distinct CDR3 sequences, 15% of them seen only once. The sample taken for sequencing was PBMCs or a T cell subset sorted from them (not recorded which). These TCRs come from a man younger than 35 who had mild COVID-19 (a few samples of this study predate the infection). Cell type and time point are not known.

This clonotype was detected only a few times. V usage is TRBV7-2 and J usage is TRBJ1-6, with D hard to call. The CDR3 sequence is 16 residues long. Trimming left V 6 bases short and J 0 bases short, with 12 bases between. Per germline, CDR1 SGHTA and CDR2 FQGNSA. The CDR3 bases are TGTGCCAGCAGGAGGACGGAGAGCTCCTATAATTCACCCCTCCACTTT. Translating it yields CASRRTESSYNSPLHF.

V is TRBV24-1 and J is TRBJ2-3; D is ambiguous. CDR3 size: 14 residues. Germline CDR1 is KGHDR and CDR2 is SFDVKD. The V end was cut by 7 bases, the J end by 1 base, with 11 bases between. CDR3 residues: CATSPSGGTDTQYF. The CDR3, as DNA: TGTGCCACCAGCCCTTCCGGCGGCACAGATACGCAGTATTTT.

The V call is TRBV5-1, the J call TRBJ1-1; weak D call: TRBD1 (6 bases). Trimming shortened V by 5 bases and J by 1 base, and 24 bases separated the two germline ends. Germline assignment: CDR1 SGHRS and CDR2 YFSETQ. The CDR3 extends over 18 amino acids. The CDR3 nucleotides read TGCGCCAGCAGTCCCAAGGCAGGGGCCAGGTGGGGGAACACTGAAGCTTTCTTT. It specifies CASSPKAGARWGNTEAFF.

This clonotype was detected only a few times. CDR3 sequence reads: CASSQDWKTQYF. CDR3 nucleotide sequence: TGCGCCAGCAGCCAAGATTGGAAGACCCAGTACTTC. V usage is TRBV4-1 and J usage is TRBJ2-5; D gene unclear. With 0 bases removed from V and 6 bases from J, the gap between germline ends came to 5 bases. The CDR3 has 12 residues. Germline CDR1 is MGHRA and CDR2 is YSYEKL.

This clonotype was counted at least ten times. The chain joins TRBV4-3 to TRBJ1-5; TRBD1 aligns across 8 bases. CDR1 is LGHNA, CDR2 YSLEER, per germline. V was pared by 5 bases and J by 2 bases, with 5 bases of the junction left unmatched. The CDR3 has 15 amino acids. CDR3 nucleotides: TGCGCCAGCAGCAACGACAGGGGCGGCAATCAGCCCCAGCATTTT. Translated, it gives CASSNDRGGNQPQHF.

This chain connects TRBV5-1 to TRBJ1-1; D may be TRBD1 (5 bases). Germline V gene data show CDR1 as SGHRS and CDR2 as YFSETQ. Trimming shortened V by 4 bases and J by 5 bases, and 18 bases separated the two germline ends. The CDR3 sequence is 15 residues long. CDR3 amino acids: CASSPRLGGRTEAFF. As DNA, the CDR3 is TGCGCCAGCAGCCCGCGTCTGGGGGGAAGGACTGAAGCTTTCTTT.

This clonotype was observed a few times. The V call is TRBV20-1, the J call TRBJ2-3; D uncertain. Trimming stripped 3 bases from V and 0 bases from J, with 10 bases between. Germline CDR1 DFQATT, CDR2 SNEGSKA (reference sequence). The CDR3 extends over 14 amino acids. The chain's CDR3 is CSASPGISTDTQYF. CDR3 coding DNA: TGCAGTGCTAGTCCGGGTATTAGCACAGATACGCAGTATTTT.

There are a few counts of this clonotype. The rearrangement joins TRBV7-6 to TRBJ2-3, with 9 bases lining up with TRBD1. The CDR3 consists of 16 residues. The V gene end was trimmed by 5 bases and the J gene end by 1 base; junction bases not matched to a gene: 7. Per germline, CDR1 SGHVS and CDR2 FNYEAQ. The CDR3 sequence is CASSPRQGEGTDTQYF. In DNA form, the CDR3 reads TGTGCCAGCAGCCCAAGACAGGGGGAAGGCACAGATACGCAGTATTTT.

This clonotype turned up a few times. The chain uses TRBV15 and TRBJ2-1; D gene uncertain. This CDR3 is 14 amino acids long. V dropped 5 bases and J dropped 9 bases, with 17 bases sitting between them. Germline V gene lookup returns CDR1 LNHNV and CDR2 YYDKDF (reference sequence). The DNA for the CDR3 is TGTGCCACCAGCTTGCTCCCCCCCGTGGGTGAGCAGTTCTTC. Protein sequence: CATSLLPPVGEQFF.

The chain's CDR3 is CASSQRQGSSPLHF. The DNA of the CDR3 is TGTGCCAGCAGCCAAAGACAGGGGAGTTCACCCCTCCACTTT. The chain is built from TRBV3-1 and TRBJ1-6, with 8 bases fitting TRBD1. The germline CDR1 and CDR2 sequences are LGHDT and YNNKEL (reference sequence). V dropped 2 bases and J dropped 9; count of bases not matched to a gene: 3. The CDR3 is 14 amino acids. The entire variable domain, with the rest obtained from reference TRBV3-1 and TRBJ1-6, is as follows: DTAVSQTPKYLVTQMGNDKSIKCEQNLGHDTMYWYKQDSKKFLKIMFSYNNKELIINETVPNRFSPKSPDKAHLNLHINSLELGDSAVYFCASSQRQGSSPLHFGNGTRLTVT.

This chain connects TRBV29-1 to TRBJ2-5, with D perhaps TRBD2 (6 bases). CDR1 and CDR2 from the germline V gene are SQVTM and ANQGSEA. The CDR3 runs 14 residues. The ends were cut back, 7 bases at V and 4 bases at J, with 19 bases in the middle. CDR3 sequence reads: CSAYGGRVGETQYF. The CDR3 DNA sequence: TGCAGCGCTTACGGGGGAAGGGTTGGAGAGACCCAGTACTTC.